Listed below are T cell receptor beta chains from one sample, sequenced in a study of blood T cell repertoires in COVID-19. TCRdb's table, derived via immunoSEQ multiplex PCR, lists solely in-frame clones and lacks some. This sample has around 130,000 clones, with about 86% found just once. The sequenced sample was PBMCs or T cells enriched from blood (not recorded which). The receptors derive from a man aged 35-49 years with acute COVID-19. Both conserved end residues are part of each CDR3. Fields, in order: D gene, J gene, clone size, V gene, CDR3 protein, CDR3 DNA. A D gene is named only where the DNA matches it firmly. Size is stated for part of the rows, as once, few or many counts, or as a class when the clone is expanded.

d_call: TRBD1
j_call: TRBJ2-3
clone_size: few
v_call: TRBV7-3
cdr3_aa: CASSLGQGADTQYF
cdr3_nt: TGTGCCAGCAGCTTAGGGCAGGGGGCAGATACGCAGTATTTT

d_call: -
j_call: TRBJ1-2
clone_size: -
v_call: TRBV2
cdr3_aa: CASMSNREAYGYTF
cdr3_nt: TGTGCCAGCATGTCCAACAGAGAAGCCTATGGCTACACCTTC

d_call: -
j_call: TRBJ2-2
clone_size: -
v_call: TRBV5-1
cdr3_aa: CASSLEQGGGTGELFF
cdr3_nt: TGCGCCAGCAGCTTGGAACAGGGAGGGGGCACCGGGGAGCTGTTTTTT

d_call: TRBD1
j_call: TRBJ1-5
clone_size: -
v_call: TRBV9
cdr3_aa: CASSVTGHQPQHF
cdr3_nt: TGTGCCAGCAGCGTGACAGGGCATCAGCCCCAGCATTTT

d_call: TRBD2
j_call: TRBJ2-7
clone_size: once
v_call: TRBV7-2
cdr3_aa: CASSFLTSSEYEQYF
cdr3_nt: TGTGCCAGCAGCTTTCTGACTAGCTCCGAATACGAGCAGTACTTC

d_call: -
j_call: TRBJ2-5
clone_size: -
v_call: TRBV19
cdr3_aa: CASSVQIQETQYF
cdr3_nt: TGTGCCAGTAGTGTTCAGATCCAAGAGACCCAGTACTTC

d_call: TRBD1
j_call: TRBJ2-5
clone_size: -
v_call: TRBV7-9
cdr3_aa: CASSPRGPETQYF
cdr3_nt: TGTGCCAGCAGCCCGAGGGGGCCTGAGACCCAGTACTTC

d_call: TRBD2
j_call: TRBJ2-1
clone_size: -
v_call: TRBV5-1
cdr3_aa: CASSLDGGSSYNEQFF
cdr3_nt: TGCGCCAGCAGCTTGGACGGGGGGAGCTCCTACAATGAGCAGTTCTTC

d_call: TRBD1
j_call: TRBJ2-1
clone_size: once
v_call: TRBV7-3
cdr3_aa: CASSVTGWDEQFF
cdr3_nt: TGTGCCAGCAGCGTGACAGGGTGGGATGAGCAGTTCTTC

d_call: -
j_call: TRBJ1-2
clone_size: once
v_call: TRBV30
cdr3_aa: CAWSARGGYTF
cdr3_nt: TGTGCCTGGAGTGCCAGGGGTGGCTACACCTTC

d_call: -
j_call: TRBJ1-1
clone_size: -
v_call: TRBV18
cdr3_aa: CASSPGLNTEAFF
cdr3_nt: TGTGCCAGCTCACCAGGCCTGAACACTGAAGCTTTCTTT

d_call: TRBD2
j_call: TRBJ2-1
clone_size: -
v_call: TRBV5-1
cdr3_aa: CASSPGTSRWDEQFF
cdr3_nt: TGCGCCAGCAGCCCAGGGACTAGCCGGTGGGATGAGCAGTTCTTC

d_call: -
j_call: TRBJ1-1
clone_size: -
v_call: TRBV7-6
cdr3_aa: CASSSRYRQASNTEAFF
cdr3_nt: TGTGCCAGCAGCTCTCGGTACCGACAGGCTTCGAACACTGAAGCTTTCTTT

d_call: -
j_call: TRBJ1-1
clone_size: -
v_call: TRBV21-1
cdr3_aa: CASSTKPGGRTEAFF
cdr3_nt: TGTGCCAGCAGCACGAAACCAGGGGGCCGTACTGAAGCTTTCTTT